This TCR beta chain was identified in a study of OX40 agonist ivuxolimab in advanced cancers. Study-wide context: Patients treated during dose escalation were battling hepatocellular carcinoma, melanoma, renal cell or head and neck cancer. In three patients, partial responses were observed, one with hepatocellular carcinoma and two with cutaneous melanoma. General study findings and limits: Mean expanded clone counts were higher in CD8+ than CD4+ T cells.

Trimming shortened V by 2 bases and J by 3 bases, and 15 bases separated the two germline ends. From germline, CDR1 is SGHRS and CDR2 YFSETQ. This CDR3 contains 15 residues. Only in-frame clones appear in the TCRdb table, and some are missing; sequencing was by immunoSEQ multiplex PCR. The sample carries 12,000 or so clones, approximately 80% recorded once. Prior autoimmune disease or systemic immunosuppression barred patients. Of note for this clone: Its antigen remains unknown.

The material sequenced was CD4+ or CD8+ T cells sorted from blood, taken in a trial of the OX40 agonist ivuxolimab. The V call is TRBV5-1, the J call TRBJ2-7; D is unclear. This TCR was recovered from an adult with an advanced solid tumor such as melanoma, head and neck, liver or kidney cancer. The CDR3 DNA reads as TGCGCCAGCAGCTTAAGTCACCAATTTAACTACGAGCAGTACTTC. Translated, it gives CASSLSHQFNYEQYF.